This T cell receptor beta chain came from a study of blood T cell repertoires in COVID-19. Study in general: The cDNA or gDNA used as material had been derived from T cells, B-cell-depleted T cells, or PBMCs.

In the authors' methods: Counts of nucleated cells, estimated from reference gene primer amplification, were obtained. This table comes from immunoSEQ multiplex PCR, and its TCRdb copy is limited to in-frame clones, with some not included. That table is the source of V, J and clone size, and D and trimming were worked out from the DNA. The sample comprises under 200,000 clones, approximately 86% of which are singletons, and 7.5% to 10% rests with the top ten. With 2 bases removed from V and 6 bases from J, the gap between germline ends came to 18 bases. The germline V gene encodes CDR1 SGDLS and CDR2 YYNGEE. The CDR3 is 16 residues long.

This receptor was identified in an elderly woman with acute or convalescent COVID-19. V is TRBV9 and J is TRBJ2-1; tentatively, D is TRBD2 (6 bases). The sequencing sample was made of peripheral blood. CDR3 DNA: TGTGCCAGCAGCGTCGGCGCGGGAAGGTCGGGCAATGAGCAGTTCTTC. This translates into CASSVGAGRSGNEQFF.